This T cell receptor (beta chain) is drawn from a study of cytomegalovirus exposure and HLA in healthy donors. As for the study in general: One earlier analysis, a look at approximately 190 million T cells, found around 110 million unique TCR beta sequences. Study outcomes and limitations: In the analysis, some V segments, TRBV6-2 and TRBV6-3 included, were excluded as indistinguishable. Usually a TCR sequence was rare, but some public TCRs were found in many donors.

A multiplex PCR was run with 60 Vbeta primers and 13 Jbeta primers. Assay used: immunoSEQ multiplex PCR; TCRdb lists only in-frame clones, some missing. In total, the table holds 120,000 to 150,000 clones. To note about this clone: Its antigen is not known.

The CDR3 contains 16 residues. Germline lookup yields CDR1 KGHSH and CDR2 LQKENI. The V gene end was trimmed by 5 bases and the J gene end by 2 bases; junction bases not matched to a gene: 8. This receptor was obtained from a woman aged 45 to 65 in good health and CMV-seronegative. The gene calls are TRBV18 and TRBJ2-2; 7 nucleotides align to TRBD1. The sample was PBMCs. CDR3 amino acids: CASSEQGMENTGELFF. The CDR3 DNA follows: TGTGCCAGCTCAGAACAGGGGATGGAAAACACCGGGGAGCTGTTTTTT. The full variable domain, its missing parts supplied by reference TRBV18 and TRBJ2-2, is NAGVMQNPRHLVRRRGQEARLRCSPMKGHSHVYWYRQLPEEGLKFMVYLQKENIIDESGMPKERFSAEFPKEGPSILRIQQVVRGDSAAYFCASSEQGMENTGELFFGEGSRLTVL.